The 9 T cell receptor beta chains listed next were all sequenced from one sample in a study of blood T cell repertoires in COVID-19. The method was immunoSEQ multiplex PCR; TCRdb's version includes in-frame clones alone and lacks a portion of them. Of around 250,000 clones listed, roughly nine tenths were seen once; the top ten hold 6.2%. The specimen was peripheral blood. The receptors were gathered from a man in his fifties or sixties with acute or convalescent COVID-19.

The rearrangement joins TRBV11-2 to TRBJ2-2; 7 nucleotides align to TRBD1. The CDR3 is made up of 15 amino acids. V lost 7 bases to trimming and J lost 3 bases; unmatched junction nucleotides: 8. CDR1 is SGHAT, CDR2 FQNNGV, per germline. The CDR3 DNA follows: TGTGCCAGCACCTTGACACAGGGGTACACCGGGGAGCTGTTTTTT. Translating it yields CASTLTQGYTGELFF.

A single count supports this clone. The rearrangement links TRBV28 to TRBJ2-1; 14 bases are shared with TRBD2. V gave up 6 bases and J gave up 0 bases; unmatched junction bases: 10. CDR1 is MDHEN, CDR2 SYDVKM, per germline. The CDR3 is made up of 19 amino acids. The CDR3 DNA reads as TGTGCCAGCAGCCCAGGGACTAGCGGGAGTTTCCGCTCCTACAATGAGCAGTTCTTC. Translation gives CASSPGTSGSFRSYNEQFF.

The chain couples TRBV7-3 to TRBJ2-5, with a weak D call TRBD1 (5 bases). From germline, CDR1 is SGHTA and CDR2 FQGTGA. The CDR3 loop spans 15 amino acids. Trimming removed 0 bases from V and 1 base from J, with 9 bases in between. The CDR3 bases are TGTGCCAGCAGCTTAACCCCAGGGCTCCAAGAGACCCAGTACTTC. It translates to CASSLTPGLQETQYF.

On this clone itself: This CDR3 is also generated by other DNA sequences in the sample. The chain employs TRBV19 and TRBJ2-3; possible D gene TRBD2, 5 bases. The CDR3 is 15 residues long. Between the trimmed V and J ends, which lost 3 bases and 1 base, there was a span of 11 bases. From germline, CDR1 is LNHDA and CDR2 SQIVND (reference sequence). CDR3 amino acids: CASSIRGLGTDTQYF. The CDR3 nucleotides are TGTGCCAGTAGTATCCGGGGATTAGGCACAGATACGCAGTATTTT.

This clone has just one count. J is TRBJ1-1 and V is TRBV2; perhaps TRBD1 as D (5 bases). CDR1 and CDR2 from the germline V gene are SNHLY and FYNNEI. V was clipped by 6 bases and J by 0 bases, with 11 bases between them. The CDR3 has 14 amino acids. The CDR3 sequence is CASRFRALNTEAFF. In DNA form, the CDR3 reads TGTGCCAGCAGATTCAGGGCCTTGAACACTGAAGCTTTCTTT.

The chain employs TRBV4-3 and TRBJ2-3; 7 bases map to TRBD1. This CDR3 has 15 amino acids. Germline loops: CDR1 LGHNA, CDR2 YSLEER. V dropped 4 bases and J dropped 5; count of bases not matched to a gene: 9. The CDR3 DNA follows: TGCGCCAGCAGCCCCCAAGCGGCAGGGGGAGATACGCAGTATTTT. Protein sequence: CASSPQAAGGDTQYF.

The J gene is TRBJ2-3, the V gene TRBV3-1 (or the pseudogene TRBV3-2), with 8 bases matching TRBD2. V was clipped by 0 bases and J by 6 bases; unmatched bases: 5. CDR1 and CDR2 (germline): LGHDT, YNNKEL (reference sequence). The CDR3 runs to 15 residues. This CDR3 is CASSQEGLVGDTQYF. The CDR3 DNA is TGTGCCAGCAGCCAAGAGGGACTAGTCGGGGATACGCAGTATTTT.

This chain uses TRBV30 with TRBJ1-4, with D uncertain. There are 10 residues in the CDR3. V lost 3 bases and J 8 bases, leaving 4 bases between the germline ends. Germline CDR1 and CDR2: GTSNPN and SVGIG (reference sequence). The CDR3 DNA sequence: TGTGCCTGGAGGGAGGAAAAACTGTTTTTT. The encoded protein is CAWREEKLFF.

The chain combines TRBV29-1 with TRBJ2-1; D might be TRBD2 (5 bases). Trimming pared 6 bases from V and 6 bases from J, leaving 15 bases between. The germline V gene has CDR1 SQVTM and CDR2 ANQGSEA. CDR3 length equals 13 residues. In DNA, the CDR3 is TGCAGCGTCGCTCGGACTGGAGGCAATGAGCAGTTCTTC. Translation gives CSVARTGGNEQFF.